The clone carrying this T cell receptor (beta chain) occurred a few times. This entry is derived from a study of early T cells in non-severe SARS-CoV-2 infection. Each CDR3 protein is one row after TCRdb ran MiXCR on the 5' RACE reads. Of 80,000 to 100,000 distinct CDR3 sequences in the sample, roughly 11% were seen once. The V gene's germline CDR1 is SEHNR and CDR2 FQNEAQ (reference sequence). With 6 bases clipped from V and 5 bases from J, the junction kept 19 bases outside the gene matches. The CDR3 runs 18 residues. This clonotype was obtained from an adult who was a healthcare worker with PCR-confirmed SARS-CoV-2 infection or an uninfected control (not recorded which). The J gene is TRBJ2-5, the V gene TRBV7-9; 9 nucleotides align to TRBD1. This specimen consisted of whole blood, obtained at baseline. CDR3 DNA sequence: TGTGCCAGCAGTCGATATTTCCTACAGGGGGCATTGCCCGAGACCCAGTACTTC. This gives the protein CASSRYFLQGALPETQYF.